The 21 T cell receptor beta chains given below trace back to one sample, sequenced in a study of control samples from healthy donors and cancer patients. Assay: immunoSEQ multiplex PCR; the TCRdb copy retains only in-frame clones and omits some. Seen here are approximately 170,000 clones, around 90% observed once, and the top ten hold 0.68%. Sequenced: blood. Receptors were obtained from a woman between 25 and 40 years old in good health.

The gene calls are TRBV7-2 and TRBJ1-6; D is unclear. The germline gives CDR1 SGHTA, CDR2 FQGNSA. CDR3 length equals 13 residues. Trimming took 1 base from V and 8 from J, leaving 6 bases between them. This chain's CDR3 is CASSLEEYSPLHF. The CDR3 nucleotides read TGTGCCAGCAGCTTAGAGGAATATTCACCCCTCCACTTT.

This clone was seen a single time. The CDR3 loop is CASSQDPDHGEQYF. The CDR3 DNA is TGTGCCAGCAGCCAAGACCCAGACCATGGCGAGCAGTACTTC. The chain has TRBV9 and TRBJ2-7; D is unclear. The germline V and J ends were trimmed by 4 bases and 6 bases, with 17 bases remaining between them. Germline V gene data show CDR1 as SGDLS and CDR2 as YYNGEE. This CDR3 region has 14 residues.

The chain employs TRBV4-1 and TRBJ2-3; 12 nucleotides agree with TRBD2. Per the germline V gene, CDR1 is MGHRA and CDR2 is YSYEKL. The V segment lost 2 bases and the J segment 3 bases; nucleotides outside the gene matches: 6. The CDR3 sequence is 17 residues long. The CDR3 sequence is CASSQRGLAGNTDTQYF. The DNA for the CDR3 is TGCGCCAGCAGCCAAAGAGGACTAGCGGGAAATACAGATACGCAGTATTTT.

The V and J genes are TRBV7-8 and TRBJ2-5, with D uncertain. Germline assignment: CDR1 SGHVS and CDR2 FQNEAQ. The CDR3 has 11 residues. Trimming shortened V by 4 bases and J by 2 bases, and 2 bases separated the two germline ends. Written as DNA, the CDR3 is TGTGCCAGCAGCTCTCAAGAGACCCAGTACTTC. This translates into CASSSQETQYF.

The rearrangement joins TRBV5-3 to TRBJ1-1; D gene uncertain. TRBV5-3 qualifies as an ORF whose function is uncertain. Trimming shortened V by 5 bases and J by 3 bases, and 5 bases separated the two germline ends. There are 11 residues in the CDR3. The CDR3 spells CARRDHTEAFF. The CDR3 DNA follows: TGTGCCAGAAGGGACCACACTGAAGCTTTCTTT.

Remarks on this clone: The sample holds other DNA sequences that translate to the same CDR3. The V gene is TRBV19, the J gene TRBJ1-5; no reliable D call. Trimming took off 8 bases at V and 2 bases at J, with 7 bases between the two ends. CDR1 is LNHDA and CDR2 is SQIVND in the germline V gene (reference sequence). The CDR3 totals 12 residues. The chain's CDR3 is CASSLGNQPQHF. Here the CDR3 DNA reads TGTGCCAGTTCCCTAGGCAATCAGCCCCAGCATTTT. The full variable domain, its missing parts supplied by reference TRBV19 and TRBJ1-5, is DGGITQSPKYLFRKEGQNVTLSCEQNLNHDAMYWYRQDPGQGLRLIYYSQIVNDFQKGDIAEGYSVSREKKESFPLTVTSAQKNPTAFYLCASSLGNQPQHFGDGTRLSIL.

This clone turned up a few times. The V call is TRBV2, the J call TRBJ1-4; TRBD1 might be the D (5 bases). CDR1 is SNHLY, CDR2 FYNNEI, per germline. CDR3 size: 17 residues. The germline V and J ends were trimmed by 6 bases and 0 bases, with 17 bases remaining between them. The CDR3 loop is CASRRDSIRATNEKLFF. CDR3 coding DNA: TGTGCCAGCAGGCGGGACTCCATAAGGGCAACTAATGAAAAACTGTTTTTT.

The chain recombines TRBV15 with TRBJ2-7, with TRBD1 matching over 8 bases. The germline gives CDR1 LNHNV, CDR2 YYDKDF (reference sequence). V was pared by 4 bases and J by 0 bases, with 11 bases of the junction left unmatched. The CDR3 contains 17 residues. The CDR3 coding sequence is TGTGCCACCAGCACTCAAGGACAGGGCTCTTTCTCCTACGAGCAGTACTTC. It yields the protein CATSTQGQGSFSYEQYF.

V usage is TRBV11-3 and J usage is TRBJ2-7; unclear D gene. This CDR3 is built from 13 residues. V was trimmed by 3 bases and J by 6 bases, leaving 12 bases between them. Germline values: CDR1 SGHNT, CDR2 YENEEA. CDR3 nucleotide sequence: TGTGCCAGCAGCTTGGGGTTTGGCGGCGAGCAGTACTTC. It translates to CASSLGFGGEQYF.

In its sample, this clone was seen a few times. This chain joins TRBV5-8 and TRBJ1-3; TRBD1 matches 9 bases. The CDR3 is made up of 13 amino acids. Per the germline V gene, CDR1 is SGHTS and CDR2 is YDEGEE. V shed 6 bases, J shed 6 bases, and the junction held 4 bases outside the gene matches. CDR3 DNA: TGTGCCAGCAACAGGGGGCTCGAAAACACCATATATTTT. This gives the protein CASNRGLENTIYF.

This chain links TRBV3-1 (or the pseudogene TRBV3-2) with TRBJ2-1; 13 nucleotides match TRBD2. This CDR3 region has 16 residues. Germline V gene lookup returns CDR1 LGHDT and CDR2 YNNKEL (reference sequence). V lost 2 bases and J lost 7; bases outside the gene matches: 5. For the CDR3, the DNA is TGTGCCAGCAGCCAACCGGGACTAGCGGGGTTTAATGAGCAGTTCTTC. Translation: CASSQPGLAGFNEQFF.

This rearrangement joins TRBV6-1 to TRBJ2-7, with D tentatively TRBD1 (6 bases). The V gene lost 3 bases and the J gene lost 1 base, with 10 bases spanning the gap. Germline V gene data show CDR1 as MNHNS and CDR2 as SASEGT. The CDR3 extends over 14 amino acids. CDR3 nucleotide sequence: TGTGCCAGCAGTGATGTTAGGGGGTCCTACGAGCAGTACTTC. Encoded protein: CASSDVRGSYEQYF.

This sequence joins TRBV24-1 and TRBJ2-3; the D gene is possibly TRBD1 (6 bases). CDR1 is KGHDR and CDR2 is SFDVKD in the germline V gene. The CDR3 runs to 13 residues. V was trimmed by 9 bases and J by 4 bases, leaving 13 bases between them. The CDR3 loop reads CATRDIKADTQYF. DNA of the CDR3: TGTGCCACCCGGGACATTAAGGCAGATACGCAGTATTTT.

The rearrangement links TRBV5-4 to TRBJ1-4, with D tentatively TRBD1 (5 bases). V lost 3 bases, J lost 7 bases, and 22 bases lay in between. CDR3 size: 17 residues. The germline CDR1 and CDR2 sequences are SGHNT and YYREEE (reference sequence). The chain's CDR3 is CASSSGPADIVGEKLFF. DNA of the CDR3: TGTGCCAGCAGCTCGGGACCTGCCGATATAGTAGGTGAAAAACTGTTTTTT.

This clone was picked up one time. V and J are TRBV2 and TRBJ2-7; D may match TRBD1 or TRBD2 (6 bases each). Germline assignment: CDR1 SNHLY and CDR2 FYNNEI. V was shortened by 7 bases and J by 6 bases, with 13 bases between the two germline ends. This CDR3 is built from 12 residues. This chain's CDR3 is CASISEGGEQYF. CDR3 DNA sequence: TGTGCCAGCATCTCCGAGGGGGGCGAGCAGTACTTC.

The rearrangement uses TRBV5-6 and TRBJ2-5, with D hard to call. CDR3 length: 15 amino acids. Trimming left V 1 base short and J 1 base short, with 11 bases between. Germline lookup yields CDR1 SGHDT and CDR2 YYEEEE. CDR3 amino acids: CASSLLPGSQETQYF. The DNA for the CDR3 is TGTGCCAGCAGCTTGTTGCCTGGTTCCCAAGAGACCCAGTACTTC.

The CDR3 nucleotides read TGTGCCAGCAGCTCGGGGGGAGGGAATGAGCAGTTCTTC. It encodes CASSSGGGNEQFF. The chain uses TRBV7-2 and TRBJ2-1, with 7 bases that match TRBD2. The CDR3 length is 13 residues. Germline CDR1 SGHTA, CDR2 FQGNSA. The V gene end was trimmed by 4 bases and the J gene end by 7 bases; junction bases not matched to a gene: 4.

DNA for the CDR3: TGTGCCAGCAGTAGGGGGATTGCAGCCAAAAACATTCAGTACTTC. Encoded protein: CASSRGIAAKNIQYF. This chain joins TRBV6-5 and TRBJ2-4; a weak D match, TRBD1 (6 bases). From germline, CDR1 is MNHEY and CDR2 SVGAGI. V lost 5 bases and J 0 bases, leaving 11 bases between the germline ends. The CDR3 sequence is 15 residues long.

The chain couples TRBV7-2 to TRBJ1-3; D perhaps matches TRBD1 (5 bases). With 5 bases removed from V and 8 bases from J, the gap between germline ends came to 7 bases. This CDR3 is 11 amino acids long. Germline V gene data show CDR1 as SGHTA and CDR2 as FQGNSA. CDR3 sequence reads: CASSRGDTIYF. DNA for the CDR3: TGTGCCAGCAGCCGGGGGGACACCATATATTTT.

The chain uses TRBV28 and TRBJ1-5; no clear D gene. The CDR3 has 14 amino acids. Germline CDR1 MDHEN, CDR2 SYDVKM. With 2 bases removed from V and 0 bases from J, the gap between germline ends came to 5 bases. The CDR3 sequence: CASSLEDSNQPQHF. The CDR3 nucleotides are TGTGCCAGCAGTTTAGAAGATAGCAATCAGCCCCAGCATTTT.

This chain connects TRBV7-7 to TRBJ2-1; D is tentatively TRBD1 or TRBD2 (5 bases each). Germline-derived CDR1 and CDR2 are SSHAT and FNYEAQ (reference sequence). This CDR3 has 13 amino acids. With 4 bases removed from V and 12 bases from J, the gap between germline ends came to 16 bases. Written as DNA, the CDR3 is TGTGCCAGCAGCTCCGGGACCACCACTCGGCAGTTCTTC. Translation: CASSSGTTTRQFF.